These T cell receptor beta chains were read from a single sample in a study of cytomegalovirus exposure and HLA in healthy donors. Sequencing used immunoSEQ multiplex PCR; TCRdb keeps in-frame clones, though not all of them. This table has approximately 120,000 clones, 94% appearing once. The sample taken for sequencing was PBMCs. Receptor source: a woman aged 18-30 years in good health and CMV-seronegative. CDR3s include the opening cysteine and the closing phenylalanine or tryptophan. Each record gives: J gene, V gene, D gene, clone size, CDR3 DNA, CDR3 protein. D genes are given only for firm matches. Size values are once, few and many counts, or a class for expanded clones, and some rows have none.

J gene: TRBJ2-1; V gene: TRBV6-6; D gene: TRBD1; clone size: NA; CDR3 DNA: TGTGCCAGCAGTTCCCGGGACAGGGACTACAATGAGCAGTTCTTC; CDR3 protein: CASSSRDRDYNEQFF
J gene: TRBJ2-3; V gene: TRBV9; D gene: NA; clone size: NA; CDR3 DNA: TGTGCCAGCAGCGCCTTCACAGATACGCAGTATTTT; CDR3 protein: CASSAFTDTQYF
J gene: TRBJ2-3; V gene: TRBV19; D gene: TRBD2; clone size: NA; CDR3 DNA: TGTGCCAGTAACAGCGGGAGGGTAACAGATACGCAGTATTTT; CDR3 protein: CASNSGRVTDTQYF
J gene: TRBJ2-7; V gene: TRBV14; D gene: NA; clone size: NA; CDR3 DNA: TGTGCCAGCAGCCCGTCTAGAGTTGTCCGGGTCGAGCAGTACTTC; CDR3 protein: CASSPSRVVRVEQYF
J gene: TRBJ2-7; V gene: TRBV28; D gene: NA; clone size: NA; CDR3 DNA: TGTGCCAGCCTATCTCTACAGGGGGGGACCTACGAGCAGTACTTC; CDR3 protein: CASLSLQGGTYEQYF
J gene: TRBJ1-5; V gene: TRBV5-1; D gene: NA; clone size: once; CDR3 DNA: TGCGCCAGCAGCTCCCAGGGTGGGAGCAATCAGCCCCAGCATTTT; CDR3 protein: CASSSQGGSNQPQHF
J gene: TRBJ2-3; V gene: TRBV28; D gene: TRBD1; clone size: NA; CDR3 DNA: TGTGCCAGCAGCCGAAAATGGACAGGGGGCACAGATACGCAGTATTTT; CDR3 protein: CASSRKWTGGTDTQYF
J gene: TRBJ2-7; V gene: TRBV11-2; D gene: TRBD2; clone size: NA; CDR3 DNA: TGTGCCAGCCGAGACAGGGTGGCGGGAGGGACCTACGAGCAGTACTTC; CDR3 protein: CASRDRVAGGTYEQYF
J gene: TRBJ2-7; V gene: TRBV9; D gene: NA; clone size: NA; CDR3 DNA: TGTGCCAGCAGCCCCGGTGGGGCCCAACCTAGGGAGCAGTACTTC; CDR3 protein: CASSPGGAQPREQYF
J gene: TRBJ2-1; V gene: TRBV5-5; D gene: TRBD2; clone size: NA; CDR3 DNA: TGTGCCAGCAGCAAAGGGACTAGCGGGAGAATCTACAATGAGCAGTTCTTC; CDR3 protein: CASSKGTSGRIYNEQFF
J gene: TRBJ2-2; V gene: TRBV7-2; D gene: TRBD2; clone size: NA; CDR3 DNA: TGTGCCAGCAGCTGGGGGACTAGTCTCACCGGGGAGCTGTTTTTT; CDR3 protein: CASSWGTSLTGELFF
J gene: TRBJ2-2; V gene: TRBV9; D gene: NA; clone size: NA; CDR3 DNA: TGTGCCAGCAGCGTAGGTAGTGGGAACACCGGGGAGCTGTTTTTT; CDR3 protein: CASSVGSGNTGELFF
J gene: TRBJ2-5; V gene: TRBV5-1; D gene: NA; clone size: NA; CDR3 DNA: TGCGCCAGCAGCTCCGGACAGATCCAAGAGACCCAGTACTTC; CDR3 protein: CASSSGQIQETQYF
J gene: TRBJ2-5; V gene: TRBV4-1; D gene: TRBD2; clone size: NA; CDR3 DNA: TGCGCCAGCAGCCAAGAAGAGCTAGCGGGGGGTTTAGAGACCCAGTACTTC; CDR3 protein: CASSQEELAGGLETQYF
J gene: TRBJ2-1; V gene: TRBV9; D gene: NA; clone size: NA; CDR3 DNA: TGTGCCAGCAGCGTAGGCGGGATGTACAATGAGCAGTTCTTC; CDR3 protein: CASSVGGMYNEQFF
J gene: TRBJ2-1; V gene: TRBV7-9; D gene: NA; clone size: NA; CDR3 DNA: TGTGCCAGCAGCCGTCCTAGCAATGAGCAGTTCTTC; CDR3 protein: CASSRPSNEQFF
J gene: TRBJ2-6; V gene: TRBV13; D gene: TRBD1; clone size: NA; CDR3 DNA: TGTGCCAGCAGCCAAGGACAGGGTGCTTTCTCTGGGGCCAACGTCCTGACTTTC; CDR3 protein: CASSQGQGAFSGANVLTF
J gene: TRBJ1-3; V gene: TRBV4-1; D gene: TRBD1; clone size: NA; CDR3 DNA: TGCGCCAGCAGCCAAACAGGGGCAGACTCTGGAAACACCATATATTTT; CDR3 protein: CASSQTGADSGNTIYF
J gene: TRBJ1-1; V gene: TRBV5-1; D gene: NA; clone size: NA; CDR3 DNA: TGCGCCAGCAGCTCAGACAGAAACCCAGCTTTCTTT; CDR3 protein: CASSSDRNPAFF
J gene: TRBJ2-7; V gene: TRBV5-5; D gene: NA; clone size: NA; CDR3 DNA: TGTGCCAGCAGCTTTGCGGGGCCGAGCTCCTACGAGCAGTACTTC; CDR3 protein: CASSFAGPSSYEQYF
J gene: TRBJ1-3; V gene: TRBV5-5; D gene: TRBD1; clone size: NA; CDR3 DNA: TGTGCCAGCAGTTTTGGACAGGGCCCTGGAAACACCATATATTTT; CDR3 protein: CASSFGQGPGNTIYF
J gene: TRBJ2-7; V gene: TRBV30; D gene: NA; clone size: NA; CDR3 DNA: TGTGCCTGGAGTGTCCGGGGAGGTACCTACGAGCAGTACTTC; CDR3 protein: CAWSVRGGTYEQYF
J gene: TRBJ1-1; V gene: TRBV6-5; D gene: NA; clone size: NA; CDR3 DNA: TGTGCCAGCAGACCGGGACACGGTGGGACTGAAGCTTTCTTT; CDR3 protein: CASRPGHGGTEAFF
J gene: TRBJ1-3; V gene: TRBV4-1; D gene: TRBD1; clone size: NA; CDR3 DNA: TGCGCCAGCAGCCACTTGGACAGGGGGGGAGGAAACACCATATATTTT; CDR3 protein: CASSHLDRGGGNTIYF
J gene: TRBJ2-6; V gene: TRBV7-2; D gene: NA; clone size: NA; CDR3 DNA: TGTGCCAGCAGCTTAGGAGAGGCCTCTGGGGCCAACGTCCTGACTTTC; CDR3 protein: CASSLGEASGANVLTF
J gene: TRBJ2-7; V gene: TRBV28; D gene: TRBD2; clone size: once; CDR3 DNA: TGTGCCAGCAGTGGCCTAGCGGGAGTCTACGAGCAGTACTTC; CDR3 protein: CASSGLAGVYEQYF
J gene: TRBJ2-7; V gene: TRBV6-5; D gene: TRBD1; clone size: few; CDR3 DNA: TGTGCCAGCAGTTACTCGAACAGGGGCGTTACCTACGAGCAGTACTTC; CDR3 protein: CASSYSNRGVTYEQYF
J gene: TRBJ1-5; V gene: TRBV27; D gene: NA; clone size: NA; CDR3 DNA: TGTGCCAGCAGTTTTTCGGGGATCGGCAATCAGCCCCAGCATTTT; CDR3 protein: CASSFSGIGNQPQHF
J gene: TRBJ1-2; V gene: TRBV30; D gene: TRBD1; clone size: NA; CDR3 DNA: TGTGCCTGGAATAAAGGACAGGCAGTCTATGGCTACACCTTC; CDR3 protein: CAWNKGQAVYGYTF
J gene: TRBJ1-1; V gene: TRBV28; D gene: NA; clone size: NA; CDR3 DNA: TGTGCCAGCAGTCCAGACTTTTTCACTGAAGCTTTCTTT; CDR3 protein: CASSPDFFTEAFF
J gene: TRBJ2-7; V gene: TRBV14; D gene: TRBD1; clone size: NA; CDR3 DNA: TGTGCCAGCAGCCAAGATATTGGGCAGGGGGATCGCGAGCAGTACTTC; CDR3 protein: CASSQDIGQGDREQYF
J gene: TRBJ2-3; V gene: TRBV5-1; D gene: TRBD2; clone size: NA; CDR3 DNA: TGCGCCAGCAGCTTGTGGAGCGGGGGAAGCACAGATACGCAGTATTTT; CDR3 protein: CASSLWSGGSTDTQYF
J gene: TRBJ1-1; V gene: TRBV4-2; D gene: TRBD1; clone size: NA; CDR3 DNA: TGTGCCAGCAGCCAAGAACAGGGGGTGAACACTGAAGCTTTCTTT; CDR3 protein: CASSQEQGVNTEAFF
J gene: TRBJ2-5; V gene: TRBV19; D gene: TRBD1; clone size: NA; CDR3 DNA: TGTGCCAGTAGTACGAACAGGGGGCGCGGGGAGACCCAGTACTTC; CDR3 protein: CASSTNRGRGETQYF
J gene: TRBJ1-4; V gene: TRBV7-9; D gene: NA; clone size: NA; CDR3 DNA: TGTGCCAGCAGCTTTCTAGAAAACCCCGAGGAACTGTTTTTT; CDR3 protein: CASSFLENPEELFF
J gene: TRBJ1-5; V gene: TRBV6-5; D gene: NA; clone size: NA; CDR3 DNA: TGTGCCAGCAGGAAGGACAGAGCAGTAAATCAGCCCCAGCATTTT; CDR3 protein: CASRKDRAVNQPQHF
J gene: TRBJ1-5; V gene: TRBV30; D gene: TRBD1; clone size: NA; CDR3 DNA: TGTGCCTGGAGTGTGGGACAGAAGTCCCAGCCCCAGCATTTT; CDR3 protein: CAWSVGQKSQPQHF
J gene: TRBJ2-2; V gene: TRBV6-1; D gene: NA; clone size: NA; CDR3 DNA: TGTGCCAGCAGTGAACGGGAGCGGAGATCGAACACCGGGGAGCTGTTTTTT; CDR3 protein: CASSERERRSNTGELFF
J gene: TRBJ2-7; V gene: TRBV4-2; D gene: NA; clone size: many; CDR3 DNA: TGTGCCAGCAGCCAAGTGGTTCGAGACATCGGGGACTTCTACGAGCAGTACTTC; CDR3 protein: CASSQVVRDIGDFYEQYF
J gene: TRBJ2-3; V gene: TRBV27; D gene: TRBD2; clone size: NA; CDR3 DNA: TGTGCCAGCAGTCTAGCGGGAGGGTGGACAGATACGCAGTATTTT; CDR3 protein: CASSLAGGWTDTQYF
J gene: TRBJ1-2; V gene: TRBV18; D gene: TRBD1; clone size: NA; CDR3 DNA: TGTGCCAGCTCACCAAGGGACAGTGCCCAGTCTAACTATGGCTACACCTTC; CDR3 protein: CASSPRDSAQSNYGYTF
J gene: TRBJ2-6; V gene: TRBV28; D gene: NA; clone size: NA; CDR3 DNA: TGTGCCAGCAGTCTTCAGGGACATGGGGCCAACGTCCTGACTTTC; CDR3 protein: CASSLQGHGANVLTF
J gene: TRBJ1-1; V gene: TRBV18; D gene: NA; clone size: NA; CDR3 DNA: TGTGCCAGCTCACGCTCAGGGGTGAGGGACACTGAAGCTTTCTTT; CDR3 protein: CASSRSGVRDTEAFF
J gene: TRBJ2-7; V gene: TRBV4-1; D gene: NA; clone size: NA; CDR3 DNA: TGCGCCAGCAGCCGAAAGGTCGTCGGGGAGACCTACGAGCAGTACTTC; CDR3 protein: CASSRKVVGETYEQYF
J gene: TRBJ1-2; V gene: TRBV28; D gene: NA; clone size: NA; CDR3 DNA: TGTGCCAGCAGTGGGGCCGGGTTCACGCTTAACTATGGCTACACCTTC; CDR3 protein: CASSGAGFTLNYGYTF
J gene: TRBJ1-2; V gene: TRBV14; D gene: NA; clone size: NA; CDR3 DNA: TGTGCCAGCAGCCCCAGGGGTAACTATGGCTACACCTTC; CDR3 protein: CASSPRGNYGYTF
J gene: TRBJ1-1; V gene: TRBV6-5; D gene: NA; clone size: NA; CDR3 DNA: TGTGCCAGCAGTGCAGGGAGGCCAATTTACACTGAAGCTTTCTTT; CDR3 protein: CASSAGRPIYTEAFF
J gene: TRBJ1-5; V gene: TRBV5-1; D gene: NA; clone size: NA; CDR3 DNA: TGCGCCAGCAGCTTGGTTTTCGGGGGTGGCAATCAGCCCCAGCATTTT; CDR3 protein: CASSLVFGGGNQPQHF
J gene: TRBJ2-2; V gene: TRBV19; D gene: TRBD1; clone size: NA; CDR3 DNA: TGTGCCAGTAGTAAGGGACCGGGACAGCCAGGGGAGCTGTTTTTT; CDR3 protein: CASSKGPGQPGELFF
J gene: TRBJ1-6; V gene: TRBV29-1; D gene: TRBD1; clone size: NA; CDR3 DNA: TGCAGCGTTGGACAGGGGTCGGTAGTCTCACCCCTCCACTTT; CDR3 protein: CSVGQGSVVSPLHF
J gene: TRBJ2-5; V gene: TRBV19; D gene: NA; clone size: once; CDR3 DNA: TGTGCCAGTAGTATGGAGCCACGGGGGGAGACCCAGTACTTC; CDR3 protein: CASSMEPRGETQYF
J gene: TRBJ2-3; V gene: TRBV19; D gene: NA; clone size: NA; CDR3 DNA: TGTGCCAGTAGTTGGGCTCCCCGGGGTCAAGATACGCAGTATTTT; CDR3 protein: CASSWAPRGQDTQYF
J gene: TRBJ1-1; V gene: TRBV2; D gene: NA; clone size: few; CDR3 DNA: TGTGCCAGCAGTGAACAGGTTGTAGCTGAAGCTTTCTTT; CDR3 protein: CASSEQVVAEAFF
J gene: TRBJ1-1; V gene: TRBV6-6; D gene: NA; clone size: NA; CDR3 DNA: TGTGCCAGCCTAAGAGGGAGTGAAGCTTTCTTT; CDR3 protein: CASLRGSEAFF